The rows below give T cell receptor beta chains drawn from one sample of a study of OX40 agonist ivuxolimab in advanced cancers. Sequenced by immunoSEQ multiplex PCR; TCRdb stores in-frame clones only, minus some. The sample shows about 100,000 clones, approximately 90% of them seen only once. The material was CD4+ or CD8+ T cells sorted from blood, obtained in a trial of the OX40 agonist ivuxolimab. The receptors were gathered from an adult with an advanced solid tumor such as melanoma, head and neck, liver or kidney cancer. CDR3s include the opening cysteine and the closing phenylalanine or tryptophan.

>TRBV30|TRBJ1-1
CAWSVLGPDTEAFF
>TRBV21-1|TRBJ2-4
CASVARRNLTLLAKNIQYF
>TRBV5-4|TRBJ1-6
CASSSRGRMDSPLHF
>TRBV11-2|TRBJ2-1
CASSLGLAVNNEQFF
>TRBV15|TRBJ1-5
CATSRDFQPQHF
>TRBV5-1|TRBJ1-6
CASSQEGWLSPLHF
>TRBV27|TRBJ1-1
CASRRQATADPYTEAFF
>TRBV15|TRBJ2-3
CATSPSRGTDTQYF
>TRBV5-1|TRBJ1-2
CASSLEGQGGGYTF
>TRBV5-1|TRBJ2-1
CASSTTGTSANNEQFF
>TRBV6-1|TRBJ1-1
CASSRDRSNTEAFF
>TRBV9|TRBJ2-1
CASSVSPYNEQFF
>TRBV5-1|TRBJ1-4
CASSLGQGFYEKLFF
>TRBV5-1|TRBJ2-3
CASSVSTSGRDTQYF
>TRBV10-3|TRBJ2-5
CAISLTGIQETQYF
>TRBV7-2|TRBJ2-3
CASSPRTSGSTDTQYF
>TRBV9|TRBJ2-1
CASSVAGGKFNEQFF
>TRBV10-3|TRBJ2-5
CAISVGGIGETQYF
>TRBV5-1|TRBJ2-7
CASSPPGVGNYEQYF
>TRBV6-6|TRBJ1-5
CASSPGGWEPQHF
>TRBV7-8|TRBJ1-5
CASSLRQGASQPQHF
>TRBV5-1|TRBJ1-1
CASSFRVDPRTEAFF
>TRBV19|TRBJ2-3
CASSIAAGQHTDTQYF
>TRBV7-2|TRBJ2-1
CASSLFRTGNNEQFF
>TRBV19|TRBJ2-7
CASNGPLSEQYF
>TRBV14|TRBJ1-1
CASGKGSEAFF
>TRBV9|TRBJ2-3
CASSGLGGLAVTDTQYF
>TRBV5-1|TRBJ1-1
CASSLDGRHRLSAEAFF
>TRBV10-3|TRBJ2-1
CATKKIEGTRSRTHNEQFF
>TRBV27|TRBJ1-2
CASSRTGGGYGYTF
>TRBV14|TRBJ1-3
CASSQGSHIIGNTIYF
>TRBV5-1|TRBJ1-1
CASSLVETGPEAFF
>TRBV2|TRBJ2-2
CASSERAGELFF
>TRBV19|TRBJ1-2
CASSPPRGPRGGGYGYTF
>TRBV30|TRBJ2-5
CAWSAQETQYF
>TRBV5-6|TRBJ2-6
CASSWGGLRSGANVLTF
>TRBV30|TRBJ1-6
CAWSKGQGYSPLHF
>TRBV19|TRBJ2-1
CASSIVSGSSYNEQFF
>TRBV7-9|TRBJ2-1
CASSPGTSGRADEQFF
>TRBV28|TRBJ1-2
CASSFFLDRTAPSNYGYTF
>TRBV5-1|TRBJ2-5
CASSLSPPQAQETQYF
>TRBV30|TRBJ1-2
CAWGGTYGYTF
>TRBV29-1|TRBJ1-4
CSVESLEGLGEKLFF
>TRBV28|TRBJ1-2
CASSLQGNYGYTF
>TRBV19|TRBJ2-2
CASTLGQGSTGELFF
>TRBV5-8|TRBJ1-4
CASSFGSRANEKLFF
>TRBV6-4|TRBJ2-3
CASYTGTSFPRDTQYF
>TRBV5-7|TRBJ2-1
CASSLASELAPTYNEQFF